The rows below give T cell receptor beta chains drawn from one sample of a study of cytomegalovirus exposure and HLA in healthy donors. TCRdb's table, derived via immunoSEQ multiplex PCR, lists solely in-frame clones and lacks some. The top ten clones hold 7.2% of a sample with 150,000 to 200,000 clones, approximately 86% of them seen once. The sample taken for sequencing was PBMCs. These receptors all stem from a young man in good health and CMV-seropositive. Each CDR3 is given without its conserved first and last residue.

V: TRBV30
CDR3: AWGVLAVYTDTQY

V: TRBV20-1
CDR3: SALGTRGYT

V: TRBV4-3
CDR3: ASSRGRGPVQETQY

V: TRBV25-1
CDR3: ASRGQGAAEAF

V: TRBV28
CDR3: ASSSGLTNEKLF

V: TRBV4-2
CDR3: ASSQVGGEVDEQF

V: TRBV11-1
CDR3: ASNPSPNSYNEQF

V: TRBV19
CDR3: ASMSEGTGTHRYGYT

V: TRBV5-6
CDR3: ASSPGQGYNEQF

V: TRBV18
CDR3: ASSPTTNLGQVSSPQH

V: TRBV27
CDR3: ASSPDTSYEQY

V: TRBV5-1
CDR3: ASSGGSGPRRGIPYNEQF

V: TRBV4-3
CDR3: ASSPYRGDYEQY

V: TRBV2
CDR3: ASSERQGNEQY

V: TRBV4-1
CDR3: ASSQGGTFSYEQY

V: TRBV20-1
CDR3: SAPQTYGYT

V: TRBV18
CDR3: ASSDRNYEQY

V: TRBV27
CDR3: ASRGRLGNEQF

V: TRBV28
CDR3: ASRTGDRAEQY

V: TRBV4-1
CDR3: ASSQDWERQGSYEQY

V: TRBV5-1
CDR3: ASTSYRGGGGELF

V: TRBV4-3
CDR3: ASSQVSRQANYGYT

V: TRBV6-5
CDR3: ASSYSGTPNTEAF

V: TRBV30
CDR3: AWSRGGDATEAF

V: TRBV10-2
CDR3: ASTRDRGHGGYT